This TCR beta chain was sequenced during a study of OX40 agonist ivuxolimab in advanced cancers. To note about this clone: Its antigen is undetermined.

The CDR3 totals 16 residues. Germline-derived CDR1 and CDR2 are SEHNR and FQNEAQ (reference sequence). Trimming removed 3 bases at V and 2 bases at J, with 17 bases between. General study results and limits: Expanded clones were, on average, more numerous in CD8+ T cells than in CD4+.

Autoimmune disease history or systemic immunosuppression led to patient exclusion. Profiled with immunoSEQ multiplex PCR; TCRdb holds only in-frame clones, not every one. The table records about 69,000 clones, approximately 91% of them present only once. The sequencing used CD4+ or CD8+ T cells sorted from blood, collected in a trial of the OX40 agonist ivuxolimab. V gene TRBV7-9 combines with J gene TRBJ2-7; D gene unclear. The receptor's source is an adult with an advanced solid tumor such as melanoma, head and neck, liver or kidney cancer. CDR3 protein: CASSLARRLDPYEQYF. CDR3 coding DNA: TGTGCCAGCAGCTTGGCCAGACGTCTAGATCCCTACGAGCAGTACTTC.